Shown below are 22 T cell receptor beta chains from a single sample sequenced in a study of human T cells and chemical hapten exposure. Time point here: pre-sensitization, week 0. Treatment given: therapeutic diphenylcyclopropenone sensitization with weekly scalp DPC. TCRdb re-derived calls from the RACE reads in MiXCR, one entry per CDR3 protein. The sample consists of 350,000 to 450,000 distinct CDR3 sequences, approximately 5.1% of them appearing once. The specimen was whole blood, collected in connection with sensitization to the hapten diphenylcyclopropenone (DPC). Receptors originate from a woman aged 45 to 65 with alopecia areata. Some clones in this sample may be carry-over from other donors' samples.

This clonotype was recorded at least ten times. The rearrangement links TRBV5-6 to TRBJ1-5; the match to TRBD1 covers 8 bases. Unmatched junction bases numbered 5, after V lost 2 bases and J lost 7 bases. This CDR3 is 14 amino acids long. Per the germline V gene, CDR1 is SGHDT and CDR2 is YYEEEE. CDR3 loop: CASSFGTGPQPQHF. CDR3 bases: TGTGCCAGCAGCTTTGGGACAGGTCCCCAGCCCCAGCATTTT.

This clonotype was seen more than once but under ten times. The chain couples TRBV5-6 to TRBJ2-7; no reliable D call. This CDR3 region has 15 residues. The V end lost 4 bases, the J end lost 5 bases, and 19 bases lay between the germline ends. Germline-derived CDR1 and CDR2 are SGHDT and YYEEEE. CDR3 DNA sequence: TGTGCCAGCAGCCCCGGGCCTACAGAGGACCACGAGCAGTACTTC. Protein sequence: CASSPGPTEDHEQYF.

The sample holds many counts of this clonotype. The V gene is TRBV20-1, the J gene TRBJ2-4, with a tentative D call TRBD1 (6 bases). Germline lookup yields CDR1 DFQATT and CDR2 SNEGSKA (reference sequence). The CDR3 loop spans 15 amino acids. V lost 1 base and J lost 1, with 11 bases in between. Here the CDR3 DNA reads TGCAGTGCTAGAGGGAAGAGGGGGGCCAAAAACATTCAGTACTTC. Protein sequence: CSARGKRGAKNIQYF.

This clonotype came up many times. CDR3 nucleotides: TGTGCCAGCAGCCGGGGACTAGCGGGAGACAATGAGCAGTTCTTC. It codes for CASSRGLAGDNEQFF. The chain uses TRBV2 and TRBJ2-1, with 14 bases identical to TRBD2. The CDR3 has 15 residues. Unmatched junction bases numbered 3, after V lost 6 bases and J lost 5 bases. Germline assignment: CDR1 SNHLY and CDR2 FYNNEI. Full variable domain (remainder filled in from reference TRBV2 and TRBJ2-1): EPEVTQTPSHQVTQMGQEVILRCVPISNHLYFYWYRQILGQKVEFLVSFYNNEISEKSEIFDDQFSVERPDGSNFTLKIRSTKLEDSAMYFCASSRGLAGDNEQFFGPGTRLTVL.

This clonotype was seen repeatedly, ten times or more. The genes are TRBV5-6 and TRBJ2-3; D not certain. CDR1 is SGHDT and CDR2 is YYEEEE in the germline V gene. The CDR3 extends over 16 amino acids. V lost 1 base and J lost 6, with 18 bases in between. CDR3 sequence (DNA): TGTGCCAGCAGCTTGATCCCGGGCCAAATGGGCGATACGCAGTATTTT. This sequence encodes CASSLIPGQMGDTQYF.

In its sample, this clonotype was seen many times. V is TRBV29-1 and J is TRBJ2-3; D is unclear. Germline loops: CDR1 SQVTM, CDR2 ANQGSEA. The V end was cut by 3 bases, the J end by 0 bases, with 10 bases between. This CDR3 spans 14 amino acids. The CDR3 nucleotides are TGCAGCGTTGAGGGCAGAACTAGCACAGATACGCAGTATTTT. Translated: CSVEGRTSTDTQYF.

This chain joins TRBV5-1 and TRBJ1-1; possibly TRBD1 for D (5 bases). V was clipped by 3 bases and J by 6 bases, with 18 bases between them. This CDR3 spans 15 amino acids. Germline CDR1 reads SGHRS; CDR2 reads YFSETQ. The CDR3 nucleotides read TGCGCCAGCAGCTCCAAGGGGCCGTTAGGGGCTGAAGCTTTCTTT. Amino acid sequence: CASSSKGPLGAEAFF.

This clonotype was found many times. V gene TRBV12-3 or TRBV12-4 combines with J gene TRBJ2-3; D might be TRBD2 (6 bases). The V gene lost 7 bases and the J gene lost 0 bases, with 11 bases spanning the gap. The CDR3 totals 14 residues. CDR3 DNA: TGTGCCAGCAAGTCGGGAGTTAGCACAGATACGCAGTATTTT. This gives the protein CASKSGVSTDTQYF.

This clonotype was detected only a few times. The genes are TRBV28 and TRBJ2-7, with TRBD1 matching over 8 bases. In germline, CDR1 is MDHEN, CDR2 SYDVKM. This CDR3 is 16 amino acids long. Trimming took 6 bases from V and 5 from J; bases not matched to a gene: 15. The CDR3 nucleotides are TGTGCCAGCAGCCCATCTACGAGGACAGGGTTAAACGAGCAGTACTTC. This translates into CASSPSTRTGLNEQYF.

The V gene is TRBV29-1, the J gene TRBJ1-1; D remains unclear. Germline V lookup: CDR1 SQVTM, CDR2 ANQGSEA. V lost 0 bases to trimming and J lost 3 bases, with 8 bases between them. This CDR3 has 13 amino acids. The chain's CDR3 is CSVEEGQDTEAFF. CDR3 in DNA: TGCAGCGTTGAAGAAGGCCAGGACACTGAAGCTTTCTTT. Complete variable domain (other parts from reference TRBV29-1 and TRBJ1-1): SAVISQKPSRDICQRGTSLTIQCQVDSQVTMMFWYRQQPGQSLTLIATANQGSEATYESGFVIDKFPISRPNLTFSTLTVSNMSPEDSSIYLCSVEEGQDTEAFFGQGTRLTVV.

In its sample, this clonotype was seen a few times. The chain couples TRBV28 to TRBJ1-1; tentative D call: TRBD1 (6 bases). CDR3 size: 15 residues. Germline V gene data show CDR1 as MDHEN and CDR2 as SYDVKM. Trimming removed 5 bases at V and 6 bases at J, with 19 bases between. The CDR3 DNA reads TGTGCCAGCAGTCCCCCCTCCACAGGGATCGCTGAAGCTTTCTTT. Translated, it gives CASSPPSTGIAEAFF.

This clonotype was picked up many times. The chain joins TRBV7-6 to TRBJ2-1, with 9 bases lining up with TRBD2. Germline V gene data show CDR1 as SGHVS and CDR2 as FNYEAQ. The CDR3 contains 15 residues. With V trimmed by 2 bases and J by 7 bases, 6 bases remained unmatched. In DNA, the CDR3 is TGTGCCAGCAGCTTAAACCTAGCGGGGTGGAATGAGCAGTTCTTC. This sequence encodes CASSLNLAGWNEQFF.

At least ten counts were recorded for this clonotype. The CDR3 loop is CASSPTSADTQYF. DNA for the CDR3: TGTGCCAGCAGCCCAACTAGTGCAGATACGCAGTATTTT. The chain combines TRBV3-1 with TRBJ2-3, with D maybe TRBD2 (5 bases). V shed 4 bases and J shed 4 bases, with 9 bases lying between them. Germline V gene sequence: CDR1 LGHDT, CDR2 YNNKEL (reference sequence). This CDR3 spans 13 amino acids.

This clonotype was observed at least ten times. J is TRBJ2-7 and V is TRBV7-9; the match to TRBD1 covers 7 bases. V shed 8 bases, J shed 4 bases, and the junction held 5 bases outside the gene matches. CDR3 length equals 12 residues. CDR1 and CDR2 from the germline V gene are SEHNR and FQNEAQ (reference sequence). CDR3 sequence reads: CASGGRGYEQYF. The CDR3 nucleotides are TGTGCCAGCGGAGGCAGGGGGTACGAGCAGTACTTC. Looking up the rest from reference TRBV7-9 and TRBJ2-7 gives the full variable domain: DTGVSQNPRHKITKRGQNVTFRCDPISEHNRLYWYRQTLGQGPEFLTYFQNEAQLEKSRLLSDRFSAERPKGSFSTLEIQRTEQGDSAMYLCASGGRGYEQYFGPGTRLTVT.

This chain uses TRBV3-1 with TRBJ1-6; 9 positions match TRBD1. Per germline, CDR1 LGHDT and CDR2 YNNKEL (reference sequence). The ends lost 5 bases at V and 6 bases at J; junction bases unmatched: 5. This CDR3 contains 15 residues. CDR3: CASSGTGLINSPLHF. In DNA form, the CDR3 reads TGTGCCAGCAGCGGGACAGGGCTTATTAATTCACCCCTCCACTTT.

The chain joins TRBV29-1 to TRBJ2-5; no clear D gene. In germline, CDR1 is SQVTM, CDR2 ANQGSEA. The CDR3 is 14 residues long. V lost 7 bases and J 5 bases, leaving 20 bases between the germline ends. The CDR3 spells CSAQDRRPGETQYF. CDR3 sequence (DNA): TGCAGCGCCCAGGACCGCAGACCCGGTGAGACCCAGTACTTC.

This clonotype showed up just a few times. V gene TRBV3-1 combines with J gene TRBJ1-1, with 10 bases identical to TRBD1. The ends lost 1 base at V and 9 bases at J; junction bases unmatched: 5. The CDR3 covers 14 residues. Germline values: CDR1 LGHDT, CDR2 YNNKEL (reference sequence). CDR3 loop: CASSQGGTGAKAFF. The CDR3 DNA follows: TGTGCCAGCAGCCAAGGCGGGACAGGGGCTAAAGCTTTCTTT.

This clonotype occurred many times. The V gene is TRBV12-3 or TRBV12-4, the J gene TRBJ1-6; D call uncertain. With 2 bases removed from V and 10 bases from J, the gap between germline ends came to 18 bases. CDR3 length: 16 amino acids. The CDR3 coding sequence is TGTGCCAGCAGTTTATTTACAAGGGCAGGCCGGTCACCCCTCCACTTT. It translates to CASSLFTRAGRSPLHF.

The rearrangement uses TRBV2 and TRBJ1-1; tentative D call: TRBD1 (5 bases). Between the trimmed V and J ends, which lost 7 bases and 1 base, there was a span of 16 bases. The CDR3 spans 15 residues. The germline V gene has CDR1 SNHLY and CDR2 FYNNEI. This CDR3 reads CASNEGEVRNTEAFF. In nucleotides, the CDR3 is TGTGCCAGCAACGAAGGGGAAGTGAGGAACACTGAAGCTTTCTTT.

This clonotype was counted a few times. This chain uses TRBV29-1 with TRBJ1-2; possibly TRBD1 for D (6 bases). The CDR3 has 15 amino acids. V gave up 5 bases and J gave up 2 bases, with 18 bases separating them. Germline lookup yields CDR1 SQVTM and CDR2 ANQGSEA. Here the CDR3 reads CSVPIGGGGNYGYTF. The CDR3 DNA reads TGCAGCGTTCCTATCGGAGGGGGAGGCAACTATGGCTACACCTTC. Full variable domain (missing parts from reference TRBV29-1 and TRBJ1-2): SAVISQKPSRDICQRGTSLTIQCQVDSQVTMMFWYRQQPGQSLTLIATANQGSEATYESGFVIDKFPISRPNLTFSTLTVSNMSPEDSSIYLCSVPIGGGGNYGYTFGSGTRLTVV.

The chain couples TRBV4-1 to TRBJ1-4; 7 positions match TRBD1. The germline CDR1 and CDR2 sequences are MGHRA and YSYEKL. This CDR3 spans 19 amino acids. V gave up 1 base and J gave up 0 bases; unmatched junction bases: 11. As DNA, the CDR3 is TGCGCCAGCAGCCAAGTTCCACAGGGGCGAGTTGCAACTAATGAAAAACTGTTTTTT. It translates to CASSQVPQGRVATNEKLFF.

The J gene is TRBJ1-2, the V gene TRBV5-4; D ambiguous. CDR3 length: 16 amino acids. V was pared by 0 bases and J by 1 base, with 13 bases between. From germline, CDR1 is SGHNT and CDR2 YYREEE (reference sequence). The CDR3 nucleotides are TGTGCCAGCAGCTTGGTTGGCCAGGCCCTTAACTATGGCTACACCTTC. Translating gives CASSLVGQALNYGYTF.